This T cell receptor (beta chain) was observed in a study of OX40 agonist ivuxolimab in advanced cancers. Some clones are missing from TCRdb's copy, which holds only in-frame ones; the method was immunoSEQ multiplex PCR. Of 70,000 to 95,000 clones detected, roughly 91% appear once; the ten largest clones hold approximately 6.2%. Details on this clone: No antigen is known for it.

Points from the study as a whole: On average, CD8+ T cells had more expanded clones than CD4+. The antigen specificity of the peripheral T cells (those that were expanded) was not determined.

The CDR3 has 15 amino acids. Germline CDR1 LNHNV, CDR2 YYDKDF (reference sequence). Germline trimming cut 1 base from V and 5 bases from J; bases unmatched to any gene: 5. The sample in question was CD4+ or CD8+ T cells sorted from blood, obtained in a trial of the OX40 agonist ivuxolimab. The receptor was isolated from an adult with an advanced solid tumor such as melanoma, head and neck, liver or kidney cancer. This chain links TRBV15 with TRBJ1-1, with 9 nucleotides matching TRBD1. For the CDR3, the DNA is TGTGCCACCAGCAGAGGGGACAGGGTAGGGACTGAAGCTTTCTTT. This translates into CATSRGDRVGTEAFF.